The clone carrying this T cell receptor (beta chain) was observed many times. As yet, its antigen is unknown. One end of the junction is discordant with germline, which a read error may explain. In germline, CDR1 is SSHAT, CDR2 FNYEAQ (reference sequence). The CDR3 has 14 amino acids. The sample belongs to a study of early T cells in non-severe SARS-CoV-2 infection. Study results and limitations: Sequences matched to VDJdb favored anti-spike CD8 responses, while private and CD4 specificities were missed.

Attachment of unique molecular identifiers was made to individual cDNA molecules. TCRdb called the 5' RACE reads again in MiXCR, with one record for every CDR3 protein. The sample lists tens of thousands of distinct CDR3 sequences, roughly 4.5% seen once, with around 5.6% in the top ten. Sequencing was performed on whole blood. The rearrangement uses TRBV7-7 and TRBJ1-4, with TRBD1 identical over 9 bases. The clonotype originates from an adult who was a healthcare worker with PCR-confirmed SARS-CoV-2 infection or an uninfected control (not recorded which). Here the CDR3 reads CASSPGTGNEKLFF. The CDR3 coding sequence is TGTGCTAGCAGCCCGGGGACAGGGAATGAAAAACTGTTTTTT.